A selection of T cell receptor beta chains follows, all from one sample in a study of T cell responses to AZD1222 COVID-19 vaccine. Sequencing was performed with immunoSEQ multiplex PCR; in TCRdb, only in-frame clones are kept and a portion is missing. The sample contains 100,000 to 150,000 clones, about 90% of which appear only once. The specimen was peripheral blood, collected on day 0 of AZD1222 vaccination. These receptors all come from an adult in good health. The CDR3 runs from the conserved cysteine through the conserved F or W. D genes are given only for firm matches. Clone size appears in some rows only: once, few, many, or a class for an expanded clone.

>TRBV7-9|TRBJ2-3|TRBD2|-
CASSPRLAGGTDTQYF
TGTGCCAGCAGCCCGCGACTAGCGGGAGGTACAGATACGCAGTATTTT
>TRBV11-3|TRBJ1-1|-|-
CASSRRLNTEAFF
TGTGCCAGCAGCCGGCGACTCAACACTGAAGCTTTCTTT
>TRBV4-3|TRBJ2-7|TRBD2|-
CASSQDRGGIYEQYF
TGCGCCAGCAGCCAAGATCGGGGGGGGATCTACGAGCAGTACTTC
>TRBV7-9|TRBJ2-1|-|-
CASSSDSLSGWFF
TGTGCCAGCAGCTCAGACTCCTTGTCGGGTTGGTTCTTC
>TRBV29-1|TRBJ2-3|TRBD2|medium-sized
CSVERWAGVTDTQYF
TGCAGCGTTGAACGGTGGGCGGGAGTTACAGATACGCAGTATTTT
>TRBV7-2|TRBJ2-7|TRBD2|-
CASSLGGGGAQNEQYF
TGTGCCAGCAGCTTAGGCGGCGGGGGGGCCCAAAACGAGCAGTACTTC
>TRBV6-4|TRBJ2-1|-|-
CASRNRSTSYNEQFF
TGTGCCAGCAGAAACAGGTCAACCTCCTACAATGAGCAGTTCTTC
>TRBV12-3/TRBV12-4|TRBJ1-6|-|few
CASSFGNSPLHF
TGTGCCAGCAGTTTTGGAAATTCACCCCTCCACTTT
>TRBV2|TRBJ1-3|TRBD1|-
CASVTGGLENTIYF
TGTGCCAGCGTAACAGGGGGCTTAGAAAACACCATATATTTT
>TRBV19|TRBJ1-5|-|-
CASSTADGWYNQPQHF
TGTGCCAGTAGTACCGCGGACGGATGGTACAATCAGCCCCAGCATTTT
>TRBV11-3|TRBJ2-2|-|-
CASSSTHTGELFF
TGTGCCAGCAGCTCAACCCACACCGGGGAGCTGTTTTTT
>TRBV29-1|TRBJ1-2|TRBD1|-
CSGRDRSYGYTF
TGCAGCGGCCGGGACAGGAGTTATGGCTACACCTTC
>TRBV9|TRBJ2-1|TRBD2|-
CASSFRGLAGGNEQFF
TGTGCCAGCAGCTTTCGAGGACTAGCGGGAGGGAATGAGCAGTTCTTC
>TRBV7-3|TRBJ1-1|-|once
CASSFSSDSLGEAFF
TGTGCCAGCAGCTTCTCTTCGGACTCCCTCGGTGAAGCTTTCTTT
>TRBV27|TRBJ2-1|-|-
CASSSLLGGEQFF
TGTGCCAGCAGTTCGCTACTAGGCGGTGAGCAGTTCTTC
>TRBV19|TRBJ1-1|-|-
CASSIQMNTEAFF
TGTGCCAGTAGTATCCAGATGAACACTGAAGCTTTCTTT
>TRBV6-4|TRBJ2-3|-|-
CASGAEGTDTQYF
TGTGCCAGTGGGGCGGAGGGAACAGATACGCAGTATTTT
>TRBV27|TRBJ2-5|TRBD1|once
CASHPPGQGQETQYF
TGTGCCAGCCACCCTCCGGGACAGGGGCAGGAGACCCAGTACTTC